This passage covers 28 T cell receptor beta chains from one sample sequenced in a study of blood T cells in healthy people across ages. The authors ran a second PCR of about 6 to 11 cycles using a sample-barcoded 5' primer and a J-beta primer mix. TCRdb re-analysed the 5' RACE reads in MiXCR, keeping a single row per CDR3 protein. The top ten hold roughly 3.7% of the sample, which has hundreds of thousands of distinct CDR3 sequences, around 21% seen once. Sequenced material: blood. Receptor source: a man aged 65 to 85 in good health.

This sequence joins TRBV18 and TRBJ2-5; D is uncertain. TRBJ2-7 matches the DNA end more closely, so the J call is doubtful. The CDR3 consists of 13 residues. Germline V lookup: CDR1 KGHSH, CDR2 LQKENI. CDR3 DNA sequence: TGTGCCAGCTCACCGGCCCGGGTGGACGAGCAGTACTTC. Protein: CASSPARVDEQYF.

This clonotype turned up a few times. This chain links TRBV2 with TRBJ2-1, with D tentatively TRBD1 (5 bases). The CDR3 has 15 residues. Trimming removed 5 bases from V and 0 bases from J, with 11 bases in between. Germline V CDR1 and CDR2: SNHLY, FYNNEI. CDR3 in amino acids: CASSLQDSSYNEQFF. DNA of the CDR3: TGTGCCAGCAGTCTACAGGATTCCTCCTACAATGAGCAGTTCTTC. The full variable domain, in which reference TRBV2 and TRBJ2-1 provide the parts outside the CDR3, is EPEVTQTPSHQVTQMGQEVILRCVPISNHLYFYWYRQILGQKVEFLVSFYNNEISEKSEIFDDQFSVERPDGSNFTLKIRSTKLEDSAMYFCASSLQDSSYNEQFFGPGTRLTVL.

The rearrangement uses TRBV4-1 and TRBJ2-3; D may match TRBD1 or TRBD2 (5 bases each). This CDR3 spans 12 amino acids. The germline CDR1 and CDR2 sequences are MGHRA and YSYEKL. Trimming removed 0 bases at V and 14 bases at J, with 12 bases between. CDR3 region: CASSQDTGTLYF. CDR3 sequence (DNA): TGCGCCAGCAGCCAAGATACCGGGACCCTGTATTTT.

The chain couples TRBV6-5 to TRBJ1-4, with 8 bases fitting TRBD1. CDR1 and CDR2 from the germline V gene are MNHEY and SVGAGI. The CDR3 runs to 16 residues. Unmatched junction bases numbered 7, after V lost 1 base and J lost 6 bases. The CDR3 here is CASSYFYRGKDEKLFF. CDR3 bases: TGTGCCAGCAGTTACTTCTACAGGGGGAAAGATGAAAAACTGTTTTTT.

The rearrangement joins TRBV7-9 to TRBJ2-5; 9 bases are a match to TRBD2. The end of the DNA fits TRBJ2-1 better, so the J call may be wrong. The CDR3 has 16 amino acids. In germline, CDR1 is SEHNR, CDR2 FQNEAQ (reference sequence). The CDR3 spells CASSLGGAGGSGEQFF. The CDR3 coding sequence is TGTGCCAGCAGCTTAGGTGGAGCGGGAGGCTCTGGTGAGCAGTTCTTC.

The rearrangement links TRBV19 to TRBJ2-5, with D uncertain. The J call may be wrong; the DNA end is better matched by TRBJ2-7. This CDR3 has 14 residues. The germline V gene has CDR1 LNHDA and CDR2 SQIVND (reference sequence). The chain's CDR3 is CASSIEGPQNEQYF. The CDR3 coding sequence is TGTGCCAGTAGTATAGAAGGACCTCAGAACGAGCAGTACTTC.

This clonotype was observed a few times. A clone one base away is much larger, so this may be a read error. The CDR3 bases are TGCAGCGTTGGCCGGGACTACAATGTGCAGTTCTTC. Amino acids: CSVGRDYNVQFF. V gene TRBV29-1 combines with J gene TRBJ2-1; 7 bases agree with TRBD2. This CDR3 spans 12 amino acids. Germline V lookup: CDR1 SQVTM, CDR2 ANQGSEA.

The V and J genes are TRBV11-2 and TRBJ1-1, with D unclear. Germline V CDR1 and CDR2: SGHAT, FQNNGV. V was trimmed by 4 bases and J by 6 bases, leaving 12 bases between them. This CDR3 has 13 residues. The CDR3 spells CASSSIWVPEAFF. The CDR3 nucleotides read TGTGCCAGCAGCTCCATCTGGGTTCCTGAAGCTTTCTTT.

This clonotype was seen at least ten times. The CDR3: CSARGGEYSNQPQHF. The CDR3 DNA reads TGCAGTGCTAGAGGGGGGGAGTATAGCAATCAGCCCCAGCATTTT. The genes are TRBV20-1 and TRBJ1-5; possibly TRBD1 for D (5 bases). The CDR3 loop spans 15 amino acids. The ends were cut back, 1 base at V and 0 bases at J, with 10 bases in the middle. Germline-derived CDR1 and CDR2 are DFQATT and SNEGSKA (reference sequence).

This sequence joins TRBV3-1 and TRBJ1-6; perhaps TRBD1 as D (5 bases). CDR3 length: 14 amino acids. Germline CDR1 and CDR2: LGHDT and YNNKEL (reference sequence). V shed 2 bases and J shed 10 bases, with 12 bases lying between them. CDR3 sequence (DNA): TGTGCCAGCAGCCAATTCACAAGACAGTCACCCCTCCACTTT. It translates to CASSQFTRQSPLHF. Looking up the rest from reference TRBV3-1 and TRBJ1-6 gives the full variable domain: DTAVSQTPKYLVTQMGNDKSIKCEQNLGHDTMYWYKQDSKKFLKIMFSYNNKELIINETVPNRFSPKSPDKAHLNLHINSLELGDSAVYFCASSQFTRQSPLHFGNGTRLTVT.

The V call is TRBV13, the J call TRBJ2-3; D call uncertain. CDR1 PRHDT and CDR2 FYEKMQ come from the germline V gene (reference sequence). The germline V and J ends were trimmed by 0 bases and 0 bases, with 10 bases remaining between them. This CDR3 comprises 16 residues. This CDR3 is CASSLGTMTSTDTQYF. The DNA of the CDR3 is TGTGCCAGCAGCTTAGGCACGATGACCAGCACAGATACGCAGTATTTT.

This clonotype was detected only a few times. The V gene is TRBV20-1, the J gene TRBJ1-2; D unclear. The germline CDR1 and CDR2 sequences are DFQATT and SNEGSKA (reference sequence). Trimming stripped 2 bases from V and 6 bases from J, with 16 bases between. CDR3 length: 14 amino acids. In DNA form, the CDR3 reads TGCAGTGCTAGAAATGGGCCAGGTCGGAATGGCTACACCTTC. Its translation: CSARNGPGRNGYTF.

V and J are TRBV20-1 and TRBJ2-3; D is perhaps TRBD2 (6 bases). CDR1 DFQATT and CDR2 SNEGSKA come from the germline V gene (reference sequence). This CDR3 has 14 amino acids. Trimming shortened V by 5 bases and J by 6 bases, and 18 bases separated the two germline ends. The CDR3 region has the DNA TGCAGTGCTTCGGGAGAGGGGTATGTGGATACGCAGTATTTT. It encodes CSASGEGYVDTQYF.

This chain uses TRBV7-9 with TRBJ1-5; TRBD1 might be the D (5 bases). Trimming cost V 5 bases and J 3 bases, with 11 bases left between them. The CDR3 extends over 14 amino acids. From germline, CDR1 is SEHNR and CDR2 FQNEAQ (reference sequence). This chain's CDR3 is CASSDRQSNQPQHF. CDR3 sequence (DNA): TGTGCCAGCAGCGACCGACAGTCCAATCAGCCCCAGCATTTT.

The J gene is TRBJ1-2, the V gene TRBV7-6; tentatively, D is TRBD1 (5 bases). V shed 0 bases and J shed 0 bases, with 14 bases lying between them. CDR1 is SGHVS and CDR2 is FNYEAQ in the germline V gene. CDR3 length: 17 residues. The CDR3 region is CASSLAQGLVPNYGYTF. In DNA form, the CDR3 reads TGTGCCAGCAGCTTAGCCCAGGGCCTCGTTCCTAACTATGGCTACACCTTC.

The chain couples TRBV6-4 to TRBJ2-3; 8 bases line up with TRBD2. Germline V gene data show CDR1 as MRHNA and CDR2 as SNTAGT. The CDR3 length is 15 residues. J lost 6 bases, V lost 3 bases, and 8 bases had no gene match. The CDR3 nucleotides are TGTGCCAGCAGTGATACCAGCGGGAGATTTGATACGCAGTATTTT. The encoded protein is CASSDTSGRFDTQYF.

The gene calls are TRBV3-1 and TRBJ1-1, with a weak D call TRBD1 (6 bases). Trimming cost V 6 bases and J 4 bases, with 12 bases left between them. CDR1 is LGHDT, CDR2 YNNKEL, per germline (reference sequence). This CDR3 comprises 13 residues. CDR3 nucleotides: TGTGCCAGCAGGGCGGGGGGCTTCACTGAAGCTTTCTTT. This encodes CASRAGGFTEAFF.

This clonotype occurred a few times. V gene TRBV7-9 combines with J gene TRBJ2-7, with TRBD2 identical over 10 bases. This CDR3 is built from 17 residues. The germline V gene encodes CDR1 SEHNR and CDR2 FQNEAQ (reference sequence). V dropped 2 bases and J dropped 2; count of bases not matched to a gene: 9. The CDR3, as DNA: TGTGCCAGCAGCTTAAACCCGGGACTAGCGAATGCCTACGAGCAGTACTTC. Amino acids: CASSLNPGLANAYEQYF.

This clonotype was found many times. The conserved phenylalanine or tryptophan is not found at the CDR3 terminus, so this likely reflects a read error. Because the CDR3's place on the DNA is in doubt, the DNA is left out and the CDR3 is given as listed by TCRdb. The chain carries TRBV11-2 and TRBJ2-7. The CDR3 has 13 amino acids, counting both end residues. Germline V gene sequence: CDR1 SGHAT, CDR2 FQNNGV. CDR3 in amino acids: CASSVSRMQRNYL.

This clonotype was counted at least ten times. The chain recombines TRBV9 with TRBJ2-5; D is possibly TRBD1 or TRBD2 (5 bases each). The J call may not be correct, given that the DNA end is closer to TRBJ2-1. Per germline, CDR1 SGDLS and CDR2 YYNGEE. This CDR3 spans 14 amino acids. DNA for the CDR3: TGTGCCAGCAGCGTCGAGGGGATGGGCAATGAGCAGTTCTTC. Translation gives CASSVEGMGNEQFF.

The chain employs TRBV11-2 and TRBJ2-5, with D unclear. This CDR3 is 15 amino acids long. In germline, CDR1 is SGHAT, CDR2 FQNNGV. The V end was cut by 2 bases, the J end by 3 bases, with 13 bases between. CDR3 DNA sequence: TGTGCCAGCAGCTTATACAGATCTAGTAAAGAGACCCAGTACTTC. Protein product: CASSLYRSSKETQYF.

A few counts support this clonotype. V gene TRBV18 combines with J gene TRBJ1-5; no reliable D call. Germline CDR1 reads KGHSH; CDR2 reads LQKENI. There are 15 residues in the CDR3. Trimming cost V 6 bases and J 0 bases, with 12 bases left between them. Here the CDR3 reads CASSPDALSNQPQHF. In DNA, the CDR3 is TGTGCCAGCTCGCCCGACGCACTTAGCAATCAGCCCCAGCATTTT.

This clonotype has only a few counts. CDR3 in DNA: TGTGCCAGCAGCCGGACAGGTCTGGACACTGAAGCTTTCTTT. It codes for CASSRTGLDTEAFF. V usage is TRBV6-5 and J usage is TRBJ1-1; 7 bases map to TRBD1. Unmatched junction bases numbered 7, after V lost 6 bases and J lost 3 bases. Germline V gene sequence: CDR1 MNHEY, CDR2 SVGAGI. The CDR3 covers 14 residues.

This chain links TRBV27 with TRBJ1-4; 7 nucleotides line up with TRBD1. The CDR3 has 14 amino acids. V lost 3 bases to trimming and J lost 7 bases; unmatched junction nucleotides: 5. Germline V CDR1 and CDR2: MNHEY, SMNVEV (reference sequence). The CDR3 sequence is CASSFWAGGEKLFF. The CDR3 bases are TGTGCCAGCAGTTTCTGGGCAGGGGGTGAAAAACTGTTTTTT.

This clonotype has only a few counts. The chain is built from TRBV18 and TRBJ1-3; TRBD1 might be the D (5 bases). Germline V gene sequence: CDR1 KGHSH, CDR2 LQKENI. The CDR3 is 15 amino acids. Trimming removed 3 bases at V and 3 bases at J, with 12 bases between. CDR3 DNA: TGTGCCAGCTCACCGACCGGGGGGTTTGGAAACACCATATATTTT. It translates to CASSPTGGFGNTIYF.

The table lists this clonotype with many counts. The chain has TRBV7-2 and TRBJ2-5; D is unclear. The CDR3 extends over 13 amino acids. CDR1 is SGHTA and CDR2 is FQGNSA in the germline V gene. Deletions cut 3 bases from V and 5 bases from J, with 10 bases between. The CDR3 nucleotides are TGTGCCAGCAGCTTTGAGTTCCAGGAGACCCAGTACTTC. As protein: CASSFEFQETQYF.

J is TRBJ2-3 and V is TRBV9, with 8 positions matching TRBD1. V shed 3 bases and J 4 bases; nucleotides not matched to a gene: 4. Germline lookup yields CDR1 SGDLS and CDR2 YYNGEE. This CDR3 comprises 14 residues. CDR3 sequence (DNA): TGTGCCAGCAGCGCTGGACAGGGCCCAGATACGCAGTATTTT. Amino acids: CASSAGQGPDTQYF.

A single count supports this clonotype. J is TRBJ1-1 and V is TRBV12-3 or TRBV12-4, with TRBD1 matching over 8 bases. V lost 6 bases and J lost 0; bases outside the gene matches: 3. This CDR3 is 14 amino acids long. The CDR3 DNA is TGTGCCAGCAGACGGACAGGGATGAACACTGAAGCTTTCTTT. Protein product: CASRRTGMNTEAFF.